This entry lists 28 T cell receptor beta chains sequenced from one sample in a study of cytomegalovirus exposure and HLA in healthy donors. The PCR ran on 60 Vbeta and 13 Jbeta primers. TCRdb keeps only in-frame clones here, not all; method: immunoSEQ multiplex PCR. The sample includes 160,000 or so clones, more than 65% of them seen just once. The sequenced material came from PBMCs. The receptors originated from a woman aged 45-60 years in good health and CMV-seronegative.

The gene calls are TRBV15 and TRBJ1-2, with D maybe TRBD1 (6 bases). The germline CDR1 and CDR2 sequences are LNHNV and YYDKDF (reference sequence). The CDR3 runs to 14 residues. Trimming removed 7 bases at V and 2 bases at J, with 14 bases between. The CDR3 protein is CATKQGTKNYGYTF. CDR3 coding DNA: TGTGCCACCAAGCAGGGGACAAAAAACTATGGCTACACCTTC.

The chain uses TRBV18 and TRBJ1-3, with 10 bases matching TRBD1. The trim removed 6 bases at V and 0 bases at J, leaving 8 bases unmatched. The CDR3 length is 17 residues. Germline assignment: CDR1 KGHSH and CDR2 LQKENI. CDR3 residues: CASSSGTGVHSGNTIYF. CDR3 DNA: TGTGCCAGCTCCTCCGGGACAGGGGTCCACTCTGGAAACACCATATATTTT.

This CDR3 reads CASSLTVFSNQPQHF. DNA of the CDR3: TGTGCCAGTAGTCTAACAGTCTTTTCCAATCAGCCCCAGCATTTT. The chain carries TRBV19 and TRBJ1-5; D gene ambiguous. Germline V CDR1 and CDR2: LNHDA, SQIVND (reference sequence). CDR3 length: 15 residues. V lost 5 bases and J lost 3, with 14 bases in between.

The V gene is TRBV5-1, the J gene TRBJ1-4; 9 bases agree with TRBD1. The CDR3 contains 14 residues. With 4 bases clipped from V and 8 bases from J, the junction kept 6 bases outside the gene matches. Germline loops: CDR1 SGHRS, CDR2 YFSETQ. CDR3 sequence (DNA): TGCGCCAGCAGCGCCGGGACAGGGAGCGAAAAACTGTTTTTT. Protein sequence: CASSAGTGSEKLFF. Based on the CDR3 plus reference TRBV5-1 and TRBJ1-4, the full variable domain is KAGVTQTPRYLIKTRGQQVTLSCSPISGHRSVSWYQQTPGQGLQFLFEYFSETQRNKGNFPGRFSGRQFSNSRSEMNVSTLELGDSALYLCASSAGTGSEKLFFGSGTQLSVL.

The chain links TRBV19 to TRBJ2-4, with D unclear. Germline loops: CDR1 LNHDA, CDR2 SQIVND (reference sequence). Trimming removed 2 bases from V and 1 base from J, with 9 bases in between. The CDR3 spans 15 residues. The CDR3 sequence: CASSINGLAKNIQYF. The CDR3 nucleotides are TGTGCCAGTAGTATAAACGGGTTGGCCAAAAACATTCAGTACTTC. Full variable domain (remainder filled in from reference TRBV19 and TRBJ2-4): DGGITQSPKYLFRKEGQNVTLSCEQNLNHDAMYWYRQDPGQGLRLIYYSQIVNDFQKGDIAEGYSVSREKKESFPLTVTSAQKNPTAFYLCASSINGLAKNIQYFGAGTRLSVL.

This clone was detected a few times. The chain employs TRBV28 and TRBJ1-3, with TRBD1 matching over 9 bases. There are 16 residues in the CDR3. CDR1 is MDHEN, CDR2 SYDVKM, per germline. With V trimmed by 3 bases and J by 3 bases, 6 bases remained unmatched. CDR3: CASSFTGGLIGNTIYF. CDR3 sequence (DNA): TGTGCCAGCAGTTTTACAGGGGGCTTGATTGGAAACACCATATATTTT.

This rearrangement joins TRBV10-3 to TRBJ2-7; TRBD1 agrees at 8 bases. There are 13 residues in the CDR3. CDR1 ENHRY and CDR2 SYGVKD come from the germline V gene. With 7 bases clipped from V and 7 bases from J, the junction kept 9 bases outside the gene matches. Here the CDR3 DNA reads TGTGCCATCAATACTCAGGGGGCTGGGGAGCAGTACTTC. Protein product: CAINTQGAGEQYF.

Only one count was recorded for this clone. This rearrangement joins TRBV5-1 to TRBJ2-7; 7 nucleotides match TRBD1. CDR3 size: 14 residues. The germline CDR1 and CDR2 sequences are SGHRS and YFSETQ. The V and J ends lost 4 bases and 2 bases, in that order; junction bases with no gene match: 6. As DNA, the CDR3 is TGCGCCAGCAGCGTTGGGACAGAGACCTACGAGCAGTACTTC. Translating gives CASSVGTETYEQYF.

The chain combines TRBV27 with TRBJ2-5; possibly TRBD2 for D (7 bases). Trimming cost V 5 bases and J 4 bases, with 11 bases left between them. This CDR3 comprises 13 residues. Germline V CDR1 and CDR2: MNHEY, SMNVEV (reference sequence). In DNA form, the CDR3 reads TGTGCCAGCAGTCCTCGGGGGGCAGAGACCCAGTACTTC. It translates to CASSPRGAETQYF.

V usage is TRBV21-1 and J usage is TRBJ2-5; the table's D call, TRBD2, was not checked against the DNA. TRBV21-1 is annotated as a pseudogene. This CDR3 spans 12 amino acids. CDR3 in amino acids: CASSKGGKTQYF. CDR3 DNA: TGTGCCAGCAGCAAGGGGGGAAAGACCCAGTACTTC.

This chain joins TRBV28 and TRBJ1-2; D unresolved. The CDR3 loop spans 15 amino acids. Germline-derived CDR1 and CDR2 are MDHEN and SYDVKM. V gave up 6 bases and J gave up 4 bases, with 18 bases separating them. The CDR3 here is CASRRLMREGYGYTF. CDR3 sequence (DNA): TGTGCCAGCAGACGATTGATGAGGGAAGGCTATGGCTACACCTTC.

The chain links TRBV5-1 to TRBJ2-5; 10 positions match TRBD2. V lost 4 bases, J lost 4 bases, and 4 bases stayed unmatched. Per germline, CDR1 SGHRS and CDR2 YFSETQ. The CDR3 covers 14 residues. The CDR3 sequence is CASSMGLARETQYF. For the CDR3, the DNA is TGCGCCAGCAGCATGGGACTAGCGAGAGAGACCCAGTACTTC.

This chain connects TRBV28 to TRBJ2-1; tentatively, D is TRBD2 (6 bases). With 4 bases removed from V and 10 bases from J, the gap between germline ends came to 20 bases. The CDR3 is made up of 15 amino acids. Germline V gene data show CDR1 as MDHEN and CDR2 as SYDVKM. The CDR3: CASSSVRDSPWEQFF. The CDR3 DNA follows: TGTGCCAGCAGTTCCGTCCGGGACTCCCCTTGGGAGCAGTTCTTC.

The rearrangement joins TRBV19 to TRBJ2-3; no firm D call. Trimming removed 3 bases from V and 3 bases from J, with 7 bases in between. This CDR3 spans 13 amino acids. Germline CDR1 and CDR2: LNHDA and SQIVND (reference sequence). CDR3 coding DNA: TGTGCCAGTAGTATGAGCTTGACAGATACGCAGTATTTT. It translates to CASSMSLTDTQYF.

The chain employs TRBV15 and TRBJ1-5; perhaps TRBD1 as D (5 bases). Trimming shortened V by 5 bases and J by 3 bases, and 14 bases separated the two germline ends. The CDR3 runs 15 residues. Germline CDR1 LNHNV, CDR2 YYDKDF (reference sequence). The CDR3 sequence is CATSPATGDNQPQHF. CDR3 nucleotide sequence: TGTGCCACCAGCCCGGCTACAGGTGACAATCAGCCCCAGCATTTT.

The J gene is TRBJ2-7, the V gene TRBV15; 7 bases map to TRBD2. CDR1 is LNHNV and CDR2 is YYDKDF in the germline V gene (reference sequence). Trimming cost V 1 base and J 1 base; bases outside gene matches: 13. The length of the CDR3 is 18 residues. The CDR3 protein is CATSRGGTRVAGSYEQYF. For the CDR3, the DNA is TGTGCCACCAGCAGAGGGGGCACGAGGGTAGCGGGTTCCTACGAGCAGTACTTC.

J is TRBJ2-3 and V is TRBV6-5, with 9 bases lining up with TRBD1. Looked up from germline, CDR1 is MNHEY and CDR2 is SVGAGI. V lost 4 bases and J lost 11; bases outside the gene matches: 13. This CDR3 has 15 amino acids. Written as DNA, the CDR3 is TGTGCCAGCAGTTCGACAGGGGGGGTCCCCGGTGGGCAGTATTTT. Protein: CASSSTGGVPGGQYF.

V is TRBV19 and J is TRBJ1-1; D is undetermined. V was pared by 3 bases and J by 4 bases, with 24 bases between. The CDR3 runs to 18 residues. Germline V lookup: CDR1 LNHDA, CDR2 SQIVND (reference sequence). The CDR3 region has the DNA TGTGCCAGTAGTATTGGGCAACAAGCGGAGTTGTCGGCCACTGAAGCTTTCTTT. It translates to CASSIGQQAELSATEAFF.

This chain connects TRBV7-9 to TRBJ1-2; 11 nucleotides align to TRBD1. This CDR3 has 16 residues. CDR1 is SEHNR, CDR2 FQNEAQ, per germline (reference sequence). With V trimmed by 4 bases and J by 6 bases, 10 bases remained unmatched. CDR3 in DNA: TGTGCCAGCAGCTCAACCTGGACAGGGGGCGCGAATGGCTACACCTTC. This codes for CASSSTWTGGANGYTF.

V and J are TRBV28 and TRBJ1-5, with D possibly matching TRBD1 (5 bases). Germline V CDR1 and CDR2: MDHEN, SYDVKM. Trimming cost V 1 base and J 5 bases, with 12 bases left between them. This CDR3 is built from 15 residues. CDR3: CASSLFGREDQPQHF. The CDR3 region has the DNA TGTGCCAGCAGTTTATTCGGCAGGGAGGATCAGCCCCAGCATTTT.

J is TRBJ2-5 and V is TRBV15, with TRBD1 identical over 7 bases. CDR3 length equals 16 residues. Trimming cost V 0 bases and J 4 bases; bases outside gene matches: 8. Looked up from germline, CDR1 is LNHNV and CDR2 is YYDKDF (reference sequence). CDR3 protein: CATSREWVAGGETQYF. In DNA form, the CDR3 reads TGTGCCACCAGCAGAGAATGGGTGGCAGGGGGAGAGACCCAGTACTTC.

The chain couples TRBV15 to TRBJ1-4, with D perhaps TRBD1 (5 bases). CDR1 is LNHNV and CDR2 is YYDKDF in the germline V gene (reference sequence). V gave up 2 bases and J gave up 8 bases, with 18 bases separating them. CDR3 length: 16 amino acids. CDR3 DNA: TGTGCCACCAGCAGACAGGGAGGAACGCTCTACGAAAAACTGTTTTTT. Translating gives CATSRQGGTLYEKLFF.

J is TRBJ2-1 and V is TRBV15; a weak D match, TRBD1 (5 bases). The V and J ends lost 5 bases and 4 bases respectively, with 12 bases between them. The CDR3 loop spans 14 amino acids. Germline CDR1 is LNHNV and CDR2 is YYDKDF (reference sequence). DNA for the CDR3: TGTGCCACCAGCCCCACGACAGTTTACAATGAGCAGTTCTTC. Protein: CATSPTTVYNEQFF.

CDR3 in amino acids: CASSETLSEQFF. The CDR3 DNA is TGTGCCAGCAGTGAGACATTGAGTGAGCAGTTCTTC. The J gene is TRBJ2-1, the V gene TRBV2; D ambiguous. The germline V gene has CDR1 SNHLY and CDR2 FYNNEI. V dropped 3 bases and J dropped 9 bases, with 9 bases sitting between them. CDR3 length: 12 amino acids.

The V call is TRBV5-5, the J call TRBJ2-7; TRBD1 might be the D (5 bases). This CDR3 has 14 amino acids. V lost 1 base and J lost 3, with 11 bases in between. Germline loops: CDR1 SGHKS, CDR2 YYEKEE (reference sequence). The CDR3 DNA is TGTGCCAGCAGCTTGTGGAAGGGGAACTACGAGCAGTACTTC. Translated: CASSLWKGNYEQYF.

V is TRBV7-2 and J is TRBJ1-2; TRBD1 is a possible D gene (6 bases). Germline V CDR1 and CDR2: SGHTA, FQGNSA. The CDR3 loop spans 14 amino acids. The V gene lost 5 bases and the J gene lost 2 bases, with 12 bases spanning the gap. Written as DNA, the CDR3 is TGTGCCAGCAGCGCCCTGGGGGCGAACTATGGCTACACCTTC. Translated: CASSALGANYGYTF. The full variable domain, in which reference TRBV7-2 and TRBJ1-2 provide the parts outside the CDR3, is GAGVSQSPSNKVTEKGKDVELRCDPISGHTALYWYRQSLGQGLEFLIYFQGNSAPDKSGLPSDRFSAERTGGSVSTLTIQRTQQEDSAVYLCASSALGANYGYTFGSGTRLTVV.

J is TRBJ2-3 and V is TRBV2, with 8 nucleotides matching TRBD1. Per germline, CDR1 SNHLY and CDR2 FYNNEI. CDR3 size: 15 residues. J lost 5 bases, V lost 6 bases, and 10 bases had no gene match. CDR3 sequence (DNA): TGTGCCAGCAGGTCGGGACAGGCTATCCGAGATACGCAGTATTTT. Its protein is CASRSGQAIRDTQYF.

CDR3 region: CASSIDRGEQFF. CDR3 DNA sequence: TGTGCCAGTAGTATAGATCGGGGTGAGCAGTTCTTC. V usage is TRBV19 and J usage is TRBJ2-1; possible D gene TRBD2, 5 bases. The V and J ends lost 0 bases and 9 bases respectively, with 6 bases between them. The CDR3 sequence is 12 residues long. CDR1 is LNHDA and CDR2 is SQIVND in the germline V gene (reference sequence).